Detailed here is one T cell receptor (beta chain). The data were obtained in a study of cytomegalovirus exposure and HLA in healthy donors. A multiplex PCR was run with 60 Vbeta primers and 13 Jbeta primers. Assay used: immunoSEQ multiplex PCR; TCRdb lists only in-frame clones, some missing. Among 210,000 or so clones listed, about three quarters were seen once. CDR3 size: 16 residues. Between the trimmed V and J ends, which lost 2 bases and 0 bases, there was a span of 13 bases. Germline-derived CDR1 and CDR2 are SGHRS and YFSETQ. The specimen sequenced was PBMCs. The clonotype was recovered from a woman aged 25 to 39 in good health and CMV-seropositive. The rearrangement joins TRBV5-1 to TRBJ2-3; possibly TRBD1 for D (5 bases). CDR3 sequence (DNA): TGCGCCAGCAGCTTCCAGGGTTTTACTAGCACAGATACGCAGTATTTT. Protein: CASSFQGFTSTDTQYF.